This TCR beta chain emerged from a study of blood T cell repertoires in COVID-19. Overall study: Collection of acute and convalescent COVID-19 samples took place in the United States, Italy and Spain.

As originally analysed: Reference gene primer amplification yielded estimated nucleated cell counts. TCRdb keeps only in-frame clones here, not all; method: immunoSEQ multiplex PCR. For V, J and clone size, that table is used; D and trimming come from the DNA. The sample records 140,000 or so clones, about nine tenths being singletons. Germline V gives CDR1 SGHVS, CDR2 FQNEAQ. The ends were cut back, 1 base at V and 4 bases at J, with 13 bases in the middle. The CDR3 totals 15 residues. The sequence was collected from a woman older than 75 with acute or convalescent COVID-19. The chain is built from TRBV7-8 and TRBJ1-2; perhaps TRBD1 as D (6 bases). The sequencing sample was made of peripheral blood. The CDR3 loop is CASSLVSGDAYGYTF. CDR3 bases: TGTGCCAGCAGCTTAGTTTCAGGGGATGCCTATGGCTACACCTTC.